This T cell receptor beta chain originates from a study of blood T cell repertoires in COVID-19. Study-level information: The samples span acute and convalescent COVID-19 from the United States, Italy and Spain. PBMCs, B-cell-depleted T cells, or T cells provided the cDNA or gDNA that made up the material.

V was trimmed by 4 bases and J by 0 bases, leaving 11 bases between them. Germline values: CDR1 SGHNT, CDR2 YYREEE (reference sequence). This CDR3 has 14 residues. In the original processing: Amplifying reference gene primers gave estimates of nucleated cell counts. Sequenced by immunoSEQ multiplex PCR; TCRdb stores in-frame clones only, minus some. V, J and clone size are those of that table, while D and trimming were read from the DNA. Found here are about 200,000 clones, about nine tenths of them singletons; the top ten hold about 0.81%. Sequenced input: peripheral blood. The sequence was collected from a woman in her 70s with acute or convalescent COVID-19. The chain is built from TRBV5-4 and TRBJ2-7, with D possibly matching TRBD1 (6 bases). In DNA, the CDR3 is TGTGCCAGCAGCCCTGACAGGAGCTCCTACGAGCAGTACTTC. Its protein is CASSPDRSSYEQYF.